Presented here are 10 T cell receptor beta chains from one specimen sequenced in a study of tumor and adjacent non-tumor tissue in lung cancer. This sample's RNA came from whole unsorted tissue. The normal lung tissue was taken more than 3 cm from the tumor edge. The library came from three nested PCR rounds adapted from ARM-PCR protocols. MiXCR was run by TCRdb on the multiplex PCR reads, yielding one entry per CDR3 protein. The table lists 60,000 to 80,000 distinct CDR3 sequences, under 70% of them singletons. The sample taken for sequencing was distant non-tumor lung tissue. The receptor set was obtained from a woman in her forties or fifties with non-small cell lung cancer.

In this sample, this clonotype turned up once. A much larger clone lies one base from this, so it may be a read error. CDR3 DNA sequence: TGTACCAGCAGCCCCTGGGGGGGGGCGAACATTCAGTACTTC. Protein product: CTSSPWGGANIQYF. The rearrangement links TRBV5-6 to TRBJ2-4; possibly TRBD2 for D (7 bases). Germline-derived CDR1 and CDR2 are SGHDT and YYEEEE. CDR3 size: 14 residues.

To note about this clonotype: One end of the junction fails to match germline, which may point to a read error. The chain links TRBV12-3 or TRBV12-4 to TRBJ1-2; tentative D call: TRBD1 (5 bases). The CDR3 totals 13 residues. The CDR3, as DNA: TGTGCCAACAGTTTAGGCAGGGACTATGGCTACACCTTC. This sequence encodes CANSLGRDYGYTF.

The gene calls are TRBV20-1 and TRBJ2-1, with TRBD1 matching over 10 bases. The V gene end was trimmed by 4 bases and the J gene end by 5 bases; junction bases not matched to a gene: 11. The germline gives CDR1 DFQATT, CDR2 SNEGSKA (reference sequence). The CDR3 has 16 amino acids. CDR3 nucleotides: TGCAGTGCTATAGACCAGGGGACAGGGGTCGACAATGAGCAGTTCTTC. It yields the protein CSAIDQGTGVDNEQFF.

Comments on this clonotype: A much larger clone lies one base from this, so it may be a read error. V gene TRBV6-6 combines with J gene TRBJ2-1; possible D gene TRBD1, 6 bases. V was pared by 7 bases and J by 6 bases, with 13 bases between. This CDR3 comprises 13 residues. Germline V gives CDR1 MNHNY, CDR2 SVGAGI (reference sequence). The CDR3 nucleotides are TGTGCCAGCATCAGGGACAACTGCAATGAGCAGTTCTTC. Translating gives CASIRDNCNEQFF.

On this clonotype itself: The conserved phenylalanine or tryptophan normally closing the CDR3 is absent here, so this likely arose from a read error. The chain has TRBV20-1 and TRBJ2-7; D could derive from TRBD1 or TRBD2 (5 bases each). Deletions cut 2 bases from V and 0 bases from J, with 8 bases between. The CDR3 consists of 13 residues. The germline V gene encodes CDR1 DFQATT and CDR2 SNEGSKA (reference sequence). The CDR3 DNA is TGCAGTGCTAGATCAGGGAGCTCCTACGAGCAGTACTTA. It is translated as CSARSGSSYEQYL.

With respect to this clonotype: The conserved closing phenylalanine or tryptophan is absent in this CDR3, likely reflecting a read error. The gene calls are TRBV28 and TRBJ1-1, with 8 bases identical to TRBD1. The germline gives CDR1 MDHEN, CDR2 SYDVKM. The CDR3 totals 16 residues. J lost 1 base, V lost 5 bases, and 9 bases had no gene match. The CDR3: CASSADRVGSNTEAFS. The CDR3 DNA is TGTGCCAGCAGTGCGGACAGGGTCGGCTCGAACACTGAAGCTTTCTCT.

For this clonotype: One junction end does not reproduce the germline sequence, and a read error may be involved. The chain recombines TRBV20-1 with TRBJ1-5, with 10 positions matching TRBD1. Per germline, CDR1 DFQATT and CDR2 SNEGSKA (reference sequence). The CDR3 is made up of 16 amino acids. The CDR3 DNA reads TGCAGTGCTATGCGGGACAGGGGTTGGCGTGATCAGCCCCAACATTTT. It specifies CSAMRDRGWRDQPQHF.

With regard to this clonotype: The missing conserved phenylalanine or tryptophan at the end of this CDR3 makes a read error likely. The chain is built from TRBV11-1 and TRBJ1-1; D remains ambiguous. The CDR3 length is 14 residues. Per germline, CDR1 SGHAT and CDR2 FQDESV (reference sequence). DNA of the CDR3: TGTGCCAACAGCTTGAAGGAGTTGAATACTGAAGCTTTCTCT. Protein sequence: CANSLKELNTEAFS.

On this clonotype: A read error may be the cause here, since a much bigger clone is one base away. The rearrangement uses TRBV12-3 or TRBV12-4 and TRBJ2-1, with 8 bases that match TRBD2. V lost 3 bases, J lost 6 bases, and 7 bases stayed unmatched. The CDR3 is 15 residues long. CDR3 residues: CASSFCSGKVNEQFF. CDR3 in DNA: TGTGCCAGCAGTTTCTGTAGCGGGAAGGTCAATGAGCAGTTCTTC.

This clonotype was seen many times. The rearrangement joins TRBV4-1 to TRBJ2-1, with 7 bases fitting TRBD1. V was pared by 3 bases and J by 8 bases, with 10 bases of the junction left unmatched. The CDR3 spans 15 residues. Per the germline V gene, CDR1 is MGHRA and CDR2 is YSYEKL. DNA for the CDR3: TGCGCCAGCAGCCAGCACGAAGGGCAGGGGGATGAGCAGTTCTTC. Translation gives CASSQHEGQGDEQFF.